A single sample is the source of the 19 T cell receptor beta chains below, sequenced in a study of CD8 T cells in ankylosing spondylitis. Study findings and constraints: Made up of fewer than ten highly homologous variants, a TCR beta motif appeared characteristic of ankylosing spondylitis blood.

For these receptors, no antigen is known. Each CDR3 protein gets one entry after TCRdb re-called the 5' RACE reads with MiXCR. The sample has a few hundred thousand distinct CDR3 sequences, approximately 20% seen once. Input material: blood, either unsorted or a sorted T cell fraction (not recorded which). Receptors were obtained from a male donor with ankylosing spondylitis.

A few counts support this clonotype. The chain employs TRBV18 and TRBJ1-2, with D perhaps matching TRBD1 (6 bases). The CDR3 has 15 residues. Germline V gives CDR1 KGHSH, CDR2 LQKENI. The germline V and J ends were trimmed by 3 bases and 10 bases, with 21 bases remaining between them. The CDR3 region is CASSPLQGESAAYTF. CDR3 sequence (DNA): TGTGCCAGCTCACCCTTACAGGGAGAATCGGCTGCCTACACCTTC.

The chain recombines TRBV20-1 with TRBJ2-1; 9 bases fit TRBD2. Unmatched junction bases numbered 9, after V lost 3 bases and J lost 9 bases. Per germline, CDR1 DFQATT and CDR2 SNEGSKA (reference sequence). The CDR3 is 14 amino acids. This chain's CDR3 is CSASTSLGLAEQFF. The CDR3 nucleotides read TGCAGTGCTAGTACTAGCTTGGGACTAGCTGAGCAGTTCTTC.

The chain uses TRBV27 and TRBJ2-7; 7 positions agree with TRBD1. The length of the CDR3 is 17 residues. Trimming at V came to 5 bases and at J to 3 bases, leaving 16 bases not matched to a gene. Germline V gene lookup returns CDR1 MNHEY and CDR2 SMNVEV (reference sequence). CDR3 region: CASSPLLNRDSLYEQYF. The CDR3 DNA reads as TGTGCCAGCAGTCCCCTATTAAACCGGGACAGCCTCTACGAGCAGTACTTC.

This clonotype occurred a few times. This chain connects TRBV7-3 to TRBJ2-1; tentative D call: TRBD2 (5 bases). The germline CDR1 and CDR2 sequences are SGHTA and FQGTGA. This CDR3 comprises 15 residues. The ends were cut back, 3 bases at V and 3 bases at J, with 12 bases in the middle. The CDR3 loop is CASSFNSGGYNEQFF. Here the CDR3 DNA reads TGTGCCAGCAGCTTCAACAGCGGAGGCTACAATGAGCAGTTCTTC.

The chain couples TRBV20-1 to TRBJ1-5, with 7 bases identical to TRBD1. The CDR3 sequence is 13 residues long. Germline CDR1 and CDR2: DFQATT and SNEGSKA (reference sequence). J gave up 5 bases and V 6 bases, and 7 bases lay outside the gene matches. The CDR3 region has the DNA TGCAGTGCGGGCAGGGGGACATATCAGCCCCAGCATTTT. It is translated as CSAGRGTYQPQHF.

The chain is built from TRBV12-3 or TRBV12-4 and TRBJ1-4; D is perhaps TRBD1 (6 bases). The CDR3 is made up of 15 amino acids. V was pared by 5 bases and J by 8 bases, with 18 bases between. CDR3 region: CASSTHREFWEKLFF. DNA for the CDR3: TGTGCCAGCAGTACCCACAGGGAGTTTTGGGAAAAACTGTTTTTT.

This clonotype was seen a few times. The missing conserved phenylalanine or tryptophan at the end of this CDR3 makes a read error likely. The DNA is left out, because the CDR3 cannot be placed on it with certainty; the CDR3 is given as TCRdb lists it. The V and J genes are TRBV24-1 and TRBJ1-1; the tabulated D call, TRBD1, remains unverified against the DNA. The CDR3 length is 8 residues, termini included. Germline V CDR1 and CDR2: KGHDR, SFDVKD. This CDR3 reads CATRQGEV.

This chain uses TRBV10-3 with TRBJ1-2, with D possibly TRBD1 on 5 matching bases. V lost 4 bases, J lost 4 bases, and 7 bases lay in between. The germline CDR1 and CDR2 sequences are ENHRY and SYGVKD. The length of the CDR3 is 12 residues. CDR3 amino acids: CAISVQGYGYTF. CDR3 sequence (DNA): TGTGCCATCAGTGTTCAGGGCTATGGCTACACCTTC.

The rearrangement uses TRBV28 and TRBJ2-7; 10 positions match TRBD2. This CDR3 spans 15 amino acids. Germline-derived CDR1 and CDR2 are MDHEN and SYDVKM. Unmatched junction bases numbered 6, after V lost 7 bases and J lost 0 bases. Here the CDR3 reads CASTASGRASYEQYF. CDR3 nucleotide sequence: TGTGCCAGCACGGCCAGCGGGAGGGCCTCCTACGAGCAGTACTTC.

Only a few counts were recorded for this clonotype. The chain has TRBV12-3 or TRBV12-4 and TRBJ2-2; 14 nucleotides line up with TRBD2. The trim removed 4 bases at V and 5 bases at J, leaving 6 bases unmatched. This CDR3 spans 17 amino acids. For the CDR3, the DNA is TGTGCCAGCAGTTCGGGACTAGCGGGAGTACAAACCGGGGAGCTGTTTTTT. Protein sequence: CASSSGLAGVQTGELFF.

This clonotype was detected once. DNA for the CDR3: TGTGCCAGTAGCCTCCCCCCGGGGCCGGCTTTCTTT. It is translated as CASSLPPGPAFF. The chain uses TRBV19 and TRBJ1-1; D may be TRBD1 (5 bases). Between the trimmed V and J ends, which lost 6 bases and 11 bases, there was a span of 16 bases. This CDR3 has 12 residues. Germline CDR1 is LNHDA and CDR2 is SQIVND (reference sequence).

This clonotype came up many times. V and J are TRBV7-8 and TRBJ1-5; a weak D match, TRBD1 (5 bases). Between the trimmed V and J ends, which lost 1 base and 7 bases, there was a span of 14 bases. Germline CDR1 SGHVS, CDR2 FQNEAQ. This CDR3 spans 15 amino acids. The CDR3 sequence: CASSLVGPGTQPQHF. The CDR3 DNA reads as TGTGCCAGCAGCTTAGTGGGGCCAGGCACCCAGCCCCAGCATTTT. Full variable domain (outside the CDR3, taken from reference TRBV7-8 and TRBJ1-5): GAGVSQSPRYKVAKRGQDVALRCDPISGHVSLFWYQQALGQGPEFLTYFQNEAQLDKSGLPSDRFFAERPEGSVSTLKIQRTQQEDSAVYLCASSLVGPGTQPQHFGDGTRLSIL.

This sequence joins TRBV24-1 and TRBJ2-6; maybe TRBD2 (6 bases). CDR1 and CDR2 from the germline V gene are KGHDR and SFDVKD. V lost 11 bases and J 2 bases, leaving 21 bases between the germline ends. The CDR3 is made up of 17 amino acids. The CDR3, as DNA: TGTGCCATCAGCAGTGGGGGGACCAACGCTGGGGCCAACGTCCTGACTTTC. Translated: CAISSGGTNAGANVLTF.

The rearrangement uses TRBV7-3 and TRBJ2-1; D ambiguous. CDR3 size: 17 residues. The ends were cut back, 2 bases at V and 1 base at J, with 15 bases in the middle. The germline gives CDR1 SGHTA, CDR2 FQGTGA. For the CDR3, the DNA is TGTGCCAGCAGCTTATCGCCAGCACCACCTTCCTACAATGAGCAGTTCTTC. This translates into CASSLSPAPPSYNEQFF.

J is TRBJ2-7 and V is TRBV6-2 or TRBV6-3; 8 bases fit TRBD1. This CDR3 is built from 14 residues. J was trimmed by 6 bases and V by 2 bases; bases with no gene match: 6. CDR1 MNHEY and CDR2 SVGEGT come from the germline V gene. The DNA of the CDR3 is TGTGCCAGCAGTTACCTCGGACAGGGATTCGAGCAGTACTTC. Its translation: CASSYLGQGFEQYF.

This chain links TRBV6-5 with TRBJ2-1, with a possible D match to TRBD2 (6 bases). The V gene lost 0 bases and the J gene lost 6 bases, with 12 bases spanning the gap. The CDR3 totals 15 residues. Germline-derived CDR1 and CDR2 are MNHEY and SVGAGI. CDR3 sequence reads: CASSYSRESGNEQFF. In DNA, the CDR3 is TGTGCCAGCAGTTACTCCCGGGAGTCGGGCAATGAGCAGTTCTTC.

This clonotype was counted ten times or more. The rearrangement joins TRBV5-1 to TRBJ2-3; 14 bases are shared with TRBD2. This CDR3 region has 17 residues. Trimming took 3 bases from V and 3 from J; bases not matched to a gene: 6. From germline, CDR1 is SGHRS and CDR2 YFSETQ. As DNA, the CDR3 is TGCGCCAGCAGCTCCGGACTAGCGGGAGGAATAACAGATACGCAGTATTTT. Amino acid sequence: CASSSGLAGGITDTQYF.

V and J are TRBV9 and TRBJ2-5, with 7 positions matching TRBD2. After removal of 4 bases from V and 2 bases from J, the junction contained 5 bases not matched to a gene. The V gene's germline CDR1 is SGDLS and CDR2 YYNGEE. The CDR3 runs to 14 residues. CDR3 region: CASSFRGDQETQYF. As DNA, the CDR3 is TGTGCCAGCAGCTTCCGGGGGGATCAAGAGACCCAGTACTTC.

V usage is TRBV6-1 and J usage is TRBJ2-5; tentative D call: TRBD1 (6 bases). Trimming shortened V by 6 bases and J by 5 bases, and 13 bases separated the two germline ends. Germline CDR1 reads MNHNS; CDR2 reads SASEGT. CDR3 length equals 13 residues. CDR3 DNA sequence: TGTGCCAGCAGACCACAGGGAAGGGAGACCCAGTACTTC. It specifies CASRPQGRETQYF.